These 32 T cell receptor beta chains share one sample of origin, sequenced in a study of cytomegalovirus exposure and HLA in healthy donors. PCR involved 60 Vbeta and 13 Jbeta primers. This table comes from immunoSEQ multiplex PCR, and its TCRdb copy is limited to in-frame clones, with some not included. The sample lists 150,000 to 200,000 clones; more than 60% were seen once. Sequencing input: PBMCs. Every receptor here comes from a female donor in good health and CMV-seronegative.

This clone has a handful of counts. The rearrangement links TRBV5-1 to TRBJ2-1; 9 nucleotides agree with TRBD2. J was trimmed by 3 bases and V by 0 bases; bases with no gene match: 4. Germline loops: CDR1 SGHRS, CDR2 YFSETQ. This CDR3 spans 16 amino acids. The chain's CDR3 is CASSLGTSVNYNEQFF. The CDR3 coding sequence is TGCGCCAGCAGCTTGGGGACTAGCGTAAACTACAATGAGCAGTTCTTC.

V gene TRBV19 combines with J gene TRBJ1-6; D uncertain. This CDR3 is 11 amino acids long. Trimming shortened V by 6 bases and J by 13 bases, and 10 bases separated the two germline ends. Germline V CDR1 and CDR2: LNHDA, SQIVND (reference sequence). DNA for the CDR3: TGTGCCAGTAGCCTCGAGGGTCCCCTCCACTTT. It encodes CASSLEGPLHF.

The rearrangement links TRBV19 to TRBJ2-5, with D possibly matching TRBD2 (6 bases). Germline V gene data show CDR1 as LNHDA and CDR2 as SQIVND (reference sequence). V was shortened by 1 base and J by 5 bases, with 20 bases between the two germline ends. The CDR3 sequence is 17 residues long. CDR3 in DNA: TGTGCCAGTAGTATAGGCCCGGGCGTCTTCCGGGGGGAGACCCAGTACTTC. Protein sequence: CASSIGPGVFRGETQYF.

V usage is TRBV7-2 and J usage is TRBJ2-3, with a weak D call TRBD2 (5 bases). The CDR3 length is 16 residues. The germline gives CDR1 SGHTA, CDR2 FQGNSA. Trimming left V 5 bases short and J 1 base short, with 16 bases between. CDR3 DNA: TGTGCCAGCAGCACCCAACTAGTTTTGGGCACAGATACGCAGTATTTT. Residues: CASSTQLVLGTDTQYF.

The chain joins TRBV5-8 to TRBJ2-6, with 9 bases aligning to TRBD1. After removal of 4 bases from V and 0 bases from J, the junction contained 11 bases not matched to a gene. Looked up from germline, CDR1 is SGHTS and CDR2 is YDEGEE. This CDR3 comprises 19 residues. CDR3 DNA: TGTGCCAGCAGCAACCAACGGACAGGGGAAAGCTCTGGGGCCAACGTCCTGACTTTC. Encoded protein: CASSNQRTGESSGANVLTF. The whole variable domain, filled in from reference TRBV5-8 and TRBJ2-6, reads EAGVTQSPTHLIKTRGQQATLRCSPISGHTSVYWYQQALGLGLQFLLWYDEGEERNRGNFPPRFSGRQFPNYSSELNVNALELEDSALYLCASSNQRTGESSGANVLTFGAGSRLTVL.

The chain links TRBV7-9 to TRBJ1-2; 7 bases map to TRBD1. This CDR3 has 16 amino acids. After removal of 3 bases from V and 5 bases from J, the junction contained 12 bases not matched to a gene. Per the germline V gene, CDR1 is SEHNR and CDR2 is FQNEAQ (reference sequence). In DNA form, the CDR3 reads TGTGCCAGCAGCTTGGACAGCACAGGGGCGAGGTATGGCTACACCTTC. Encoded protein: CASSLDSTGARYGYTF.

The V call is TRBV21-1, the J call TRBJ2-3; the table's TRBD2 call for D was not verified on the DNA. TRBV21-1 is listed as a pseudogene. The CDR3 covers 17 residues. CDR3 protein: CASSSLTSGSLTDTQYF. CDR3 bases: TGTGCCAGCAGCAGTTTGACTAGCGGGAGTTTGACAGATACGCAGTATTTT.

This sequence joins TRBV6-4 and TRBJ1-5; D not certain. This CDR3 comprises 13 residues. Trimming stripped 3 bases from V and 6 bases from J, with 9 bases between. The V gene's germline CDR1 is MRHNA and CDR2 SNTAGT. The CDR3 is CASSEYSGQPQHF. The CDR3 coding sequence is TGTGCCAGCAGTGAATACAGCGGTCAGCCCCAGCATTTT.

In its sample, this clone was seen a few times. This sequence joins TRBV9 and TRBJ2-5; 9 positions match TRBD1. Germline CDR1 SGDLS, CDR2 YYNGEE. V dropped 3 bases and J dropped 5; count of bases not matched to a gene: 11. CDR3 size: 16 residues. CDR3 sequence: CASSGSQGAPGETQYF. The CDR3 DNA follows: TGTGCCAGCAGCGGTTCACAGGGGGCGCCCGGGGAGACCCAGTACTTC.

This clone was seen once. The V and J genes are TRBV7-3 and TRBJ1-1; D remains ambiguous. The CDR3 loop spans 13 amino acids. V lost 5 bases and J 4 bases, leaving 11 bases between the germline ends. Germline CDR1 and CDR2: SGHTA and FQGTGA. CDR3: CASSLPGSTEAFF. In nucleotides, the CDR3 is TGTGCCAGCAGCCTCCCCGGGAGCACTGAAGCTTTCTTT.

As regards this clone: The junction differs from germline at one of its ends, possibly a read error. The rearrangement joins TRBV12-5 to TRBJ2-4; perhaps TRBD1 as D (6 bases). The CDR3 spans 20 residues. Germline assignment: CDR1 LGHNT and CDR2 FRNRAP. The CDR3 region is CASGLVVGRDTILAKNIQYF. The CDR3 region has the DNA TGTGCTAGTGGTTTGGTAGTAGGCCGGGACACAATCCTAGCCAAAAACATTCAGTATTTC. The full variable domain, rest sourced from reference TRBV12-5 and TRBJ2-4, is DARVTQTPRHKVTEMGQEVTMRCQPILGHNTVFWYRQTMMQGLELLAYFRNRAPLDDSGMPKDRFSAEMPDATLATLKIQPSEPRDSAVYFCASGLVVGRDTILAKNIQYFGAGTRLSVL.

The chain joins TRBV28 to TRBJ2-5, with D maybe TRBD2 (5 bases). From germline, CDR1 is MDHEN and CDR2 SYDVKM. The V gene lost 6 bases and the J gene lost 5 bases, with 16 bases spanning the gap. The CDR3 loop spans 14 amino acids. This chain's CDR3 is CASSEFDRGETQYF. As DNA, the CDR3 is TGTGCCAGCAGCGAATTCGACCGAGGGGAGACCCAGTACTTC.

This clone was observed a handful of times. This chain connects TRBV5-1 to TRBJ1-3; possibly TRBD1 for D (5 bases). Germline assignment: CDR1 SGHRS and CDR2 YFSETQ. This CDR3 region has 23 residues. The germline V and J ends were trimmed by 0 bases and 0 bases, with 31 bases remaining between them. The CDR3 is CASSLGTNHRSLHPDSSGNTIYF. The CDR3 DNA is TGCGCCAGCAGCTTGGGGACAAATCACCGGTCACTACACCCTGACTCCTCTGGAAACACCATATATTTT. Full variable domain (rest looked up from reference TRBV5-1 and TRBJ1-3): KAGVTQTPRYLIKTRGQQVTLSCSPISGHRSVSWYQQTPGQGLQFLFEYFSETQRNKGNFPGRFSGRQFSNSRSEMNVSTLELGDSALYLCASSLGTNHRSLHPDSSGNTIYFGEGSWLTVV.

This rearrangement joins TRBV6-1 to TRBJ1-1; D might be TRBD1 (6 bases). Per the germline V gene, CDR1 is MNHNS and CDR2 is SASEGT. CDR3 length equals 15 residues. Trimming left V 4 bases short and J 0 bases short, with 12 bases between. The CDR3 loop reads CASSAAGEVNTEAFF. Written as DNA, the CDR3 is TGTGCCAGCAGTGCAGCAGGGGAGGTGAACACTGAAGCTTTCTTT.

This chain joins TRBV30 and TRBJ1-1; a possible D gene is TRBD1 (5 bases). Trimming left V 3 bases short and J 3 bases short, with 11 bases between. The germline V gene has CDR1 GTSNPN and CDR2 SVGIG (reference sequence). This CDR3 contains 13 residues. CDR3 loop: CAWRKGRDTEAFF. The CDR3 bases are TGTGCCTGGAGAAAGGGGAGGGACACTGAAGCTTTCTTT.

In its sample, this clone was seen a few times. This chain joins TRBV7-2 and TRBJ2-1; possibly TRBD1 for D (6 bases). The CDR3 contains 15 residues. Trimming pared 5 bases from V and 6 bases from J, leaving 17 bases between. CDR1 is SGHTA and CDR2 is FQGNSA in the germline V gene. The CDR3 region is CASSPGVAFTNEQFF. The CDR3 bases are TGTGCCAGCAGCCCAGGGGTAGCGTTTACCAATGAGCAGTTCTTC.

This clone was picked up a small number of times. The V and J genes are TRBV27 and TRBJ1-2; D ambiguous. Germline-derived CDR1 and CDR2 are MNHEY and SMNVEV (reference sequence). V was trimmed by 5 bases and J by 0 bases, leaving 7 bases between them. The CDR3 is 13 residues long. The DNA of the CDR3 is TGTGCCAGCAGTCCGACATCTAACTATGGCTACACCTTC. As protein: CASSPTSNYGYTF.

This clone showed up just once. The chain combines TRBV27 with TRBJ1-1, with 7 positions matching TRBD1. Trimming removed 5 bases from V and 4 bases from J; junction bases left unmatched: 19. Looked up from germline, CDR1 is MNHEY and CDR2 is SMNVEV (reference sequence). The CDR3 sequence is 18 residues long. CDR3 sequence: CASSEHRGGPHEGTEAFF. CDR3 nucleotide sequence: TGTGCCAGCAGTGAGCACAGAGGGGGCCCTCATGAAGGCACTGAAGCTTTCTTT.

The chain combines TRBV27 with TRBJ1-4; 9 bases are shared with TRBD1. The junction had 13 bases not matched to a gene; V was cut back by 6 bases and J by 8 bases. The length of the CDR3 is 16 residues. The germline CDR1 and CDR2 sequences are MNHEY and SMNVEV (reference sequence). The CDR3 spells CASSSLPTGGDEKLFF. As DNA, the CDR3 is TGTGCCAGCAGCTCCCTCCCCACAGGGGGCGACGAAAAACTGTTTTTT.

The rearrangement joins TRBV5-5 to TRBJ2-7, with 9 positions matching TRBD1. The CDR3 covers 14 residues. The V and J ends lost 4 bases and 6 bases, in that order; junction bases with no gene match: 8. Germline V gene sequence: CDR1 SGHKS, CDR2 YYEKEE (reference sequence). CDR3 sequence reads: CASSPRDRAPEQYF. Written as DNA, the CDR3 is TGTGCCAGCAGCCCCCGGGACAGGGCTCCCGAGCAGTACTTC.

The gene calls are TRBV27 and TRBJ2-4; TRBD2 aligns across 9 bases. The J segment lost 0 bases and the V segment lost 5 bases, leaving 11 bases of the junction unmatched. Germline V CDR1 and CDR2: MNHEY, SMNVEV (reference sequence). There are 18 residues in the CDR3. Written as DNA, the CDR3 is TGTGCCAGCAGTGCCGGGACTAGCCTTTCATTAGCCAAAAACATTCAGTACTTC. This sequence encodes CASSAGTSLSLAKNIQYF.

This clone showed up just a few times. This sequence joins TRBV25-1 and TRBJ2-3; 10 nucleotides align to TRBD2. Germline CDR1 MGHDK, CDR2 SYGVNS. With 3 bases clipped from V and 2 bases from J, the junction kept 8 bases outside the gene matches. The CDR3 totals 17 residues. The CDR3 reads CASSDEREGHPTDTQYF. The CDR3 DNA reads TGTGCCAGCAGTGACGAGCGGGAGGGCCATCCCACAGATACGCAGTATTTT.

The chain joins TRBV27 to TRBJ1-1; D perhaps matches TRBD1 (5 bases). Germline V CDR1 and CDR2: MNHEY, SMNVEV (reference sequence). V gave up 6 bases and J gave up 1 base, with 9 bases separating them. The CDR3 is 13 residues long. The CDR3 is CASRPGQNTEAFF. DNA of the CDR3: TGTGCCAGCAGACCCGGACAGAACACTGAAGCTTTCTTT.

The chain recombines TRBV5-1 with TRBJ2-1; 10 bases are shared with TRBD2. The CDR3 consists of 18 residues. CDR1 and CDR2 from the germline V gene are SGHRS and YFSETQ. With V trimmed by 7 bases and J by 0 bases, 13 bases remained unmatched. The CDR3 reads CASFAGLAGVTSYNEQFF. CDR3 in DNA: TGCGCCAGCTTCGCCGGCCTAGCGGGAGTTACCTCCTACAATGAGCAGTTCTTC.

There are a few counts of this clone. The rearrangement uses TRBV7-9 and TRBJ2-1; D may be TRBD1 (6 bases). Germline CDR1 is SEHNR and CDR2 is FQNEAQ (reference sequence). V was trimmed by 5 bases and J by 7 bases, leaving 18 bases between them. The CDR3 is made up of 15 amino acids. This CDR3 reads CASSPTGQWGNEQFF. The CDR3 bases are TGTGCCAGCAGCCCGACTGGACAGTGGGGTAATGAGCAGTTCTTC.

The chain has TRBV5-1 and TRBJ2-5; TRBD1 is a possible D gene (5 bases). The J call may be in error: the DNA end matches TRBJ2-7 better. The CDR3 length is 15 residues. Per germline, CDR1 SGHRS and CDR2 YFSETQ. CDR3 in DNA: TGCGCCAGCAGCTTTGGGGTAGGGGTATCCTACGAGCAGTACTTC. Its protein is CASSFGVGVSYEQYF.

The chain joins TRBV19 to TRBJ2-7; D is possibly TRBD1 (6 bases). Trimming cost V 5 bases and J 2 bases, with 13 bases left between them. CDR1 and CDR2 (germline): LNHDA, SQIVND (reference sequence). This CDR3 is built from 14 residues. CDR3 nucleotides: TGTGCCAGTAGTCCGCGTGGACAGACCTACGAGCAGTACTTC. Encoded protein: CASSPRGQTYEQYF.

In regard to this clone: Compared with germline, one end of the junction differs, possibly owing to a read error. The chain has TRBV5-3 and TRBJ2-2, with D hard to call. TRBV5-3 is an ORF, with its function uncertain. The CDR3 is made up of 14 amino acids. CDR3 nucleotides: TGTGCCAGCAGCTTGGTTCAGAACACCGGGGAGCTGTTTTTT. Its translation is CASSLVQNTGELFF.

Comment on this clone: This specimen includes other DNA sequences encoding the same CDR3. This rearrangement joins TRBV10-3 to TRBJ2-1; 9 positions agree with TRBD1. This CDR3 has 15 amino acids. The V segment lost 0 bases and the J segment 5 bases; nucleotides outside the gene matches: 2. Germline V lookup: CDR1 ENHRY, CDR2 SYGVKD. The CDR3 DNA is TGTGCCATCAGTGAGTCTGGGACAGGGCACAATGAGCAGTTCTTC. Translating it yields CAISESGTGHNEQFF.

V gene TRBV30 combines with J gene TRBJ1-4, with D hard to call. Germline V lookup: CDR1 GTSNPN, CDR2 SVGIG (reference sequence). The CDR3 totals 11 residues. The germline V and J ends were trimmed by 0 bases and 8 bases, with 4 bases remaining between them. CDR3 loop: CAWSVQEKLFF. Here the CDR3 DNA reads TGTGCCTGGAGTGTCCAGGAAAAACTGTTTTTT.

The chain combines TRBV7-9 with TRBJ2-5; TRBD2 matches at 9 bases. Germline CDR1 is SEHNR and CDR2 is FQNEAQ (reference sequence). The CDR3 totals 17 residues. Unmatched junction bases numbered 14, after V lost 5 bases and J lost 4 bases. The chain's CDR3 is CASSPGLAGKGLETQYF. CDR3 nucleotides: TGTGCCAGCAGCCCCGGGCTAGCGGGGAAAGGTTTAGAGACCCAGTACTTC.

The gene calls are TRBV4-1 and TRBJ2-7, with 7 bases matching TRBD2. V trimming: 0 bases; J trimming: 4 bases; junction bases outside the gene matches: 12. The CDR3 is made up of 17 amino acids. From germline, CDR1 is MGHRA and CDR2 YSYEKL. In nucleotides, the CDR3 is TGCGCCAGCAGCCAAGACCCCTTCGGGACTACTTCTTACGAGCAGTACTTC. Its translation is CASSQDPFGTTSYEQYF.